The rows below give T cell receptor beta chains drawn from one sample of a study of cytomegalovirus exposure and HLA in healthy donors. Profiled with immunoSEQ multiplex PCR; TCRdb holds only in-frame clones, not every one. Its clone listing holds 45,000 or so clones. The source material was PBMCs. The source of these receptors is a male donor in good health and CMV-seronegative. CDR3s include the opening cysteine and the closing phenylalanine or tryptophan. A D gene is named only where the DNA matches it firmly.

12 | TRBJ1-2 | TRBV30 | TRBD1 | TGTGCCTGGGGCAGGGGGAACTATGGCTACACCTTC | CAWGRGNYGYTF
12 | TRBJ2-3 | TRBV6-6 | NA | TGTGCCAGCAGTCCCTCGTCGGGTACGCAGTATTTT | CASSPSSGTQYF
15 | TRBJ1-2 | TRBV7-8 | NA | TGTGCCAGCAGCGAACGGAGTTTGGTCGGGTATGGCTACACCTTC | CASSERSLVGYGYTF
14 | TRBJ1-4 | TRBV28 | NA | TGTGCCAGCAGTTTTCTTGGTTCAGGGCGTAAACTGTTTTTT | CASSFLGSGRKLFF
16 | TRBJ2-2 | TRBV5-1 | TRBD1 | TGCGCCAGCAGTTATTGGGACAGCGAGAACACCGGGGAGCTGTTTTTT | CASSYWDSENTGELFF
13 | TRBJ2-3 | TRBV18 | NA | TGTGCCAGCTCACCAGGAGTAACAGATACGCAGTATTTT | CASSPGVTDTQYF
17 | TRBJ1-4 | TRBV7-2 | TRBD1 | TGTGCCAGCAGCTTGAATCCACAGGGGGCAACTAATGAAAAACTGTTTTTT | CASSLNPQGATNEKLFF
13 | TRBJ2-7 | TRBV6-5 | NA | TGTGCCAGCAGTTCCCTTGGCACGGGTGAGCAGTACTTC | CASSSLGTGEQYF
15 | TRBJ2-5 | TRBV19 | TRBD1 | TGTGCCAGTAGTAGGCTGACAGGGCAACAAGAGACCCAGTACTTC | CASSRLTGQQETQYF
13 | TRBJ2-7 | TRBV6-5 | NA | TGTGCCAGCAGTTACGCTATGACAGGCGAGCAGTACTTC | CASSYAMTGEQYF